This T cell receptor (beta chain) originates from a study of neurological immune-mediated disorders (dated by TCRdb to the late 2010s). Study-level background: Among the approximately 34 multiple sclerosis patients, relapsing-remitting MS accounted for some 30 and secondary progressive MS accounted for 3. The cohort comprised roughly 70 subjects: some 14 HAM/TSP patients, around 34 multiple sclerosis patients and around 20 healthy controls. Alongside PBMC samples, the set of 106 TCR-beta libraries contained longitudinal samples, technical triplicates, and paired CD4+ and CD8+ T-cell subsets that had been sorted. Peripheral blood TCR-beta repertoires from HTLV-I-associated myelopathy (HAM/TSP) patients, multiple sclerosis patients and healthy controls were compared by UMI-based sequencing.

For the unsorted PBMC libraries, 2 million PBMCs were stored in RNAlater at -80 degrees C until RNA extraction and were used to generate the libraries. Multiple sclerosis patients were enrolled in a US clinical protocol evaluating disease progression by magnetic resonance imaging. Peripheral blood underwent Ficoll-Hypaque density gradient centrifugation to isolate PBMCs, which were then cryopreserved in liquid nitrogen. The CDR3 covers 14 residues, taking in both the cysteine and the phenylalanine. CDR3 DNA is the only sequence kept; it has 42 bases, read in frame from the first base. V lost 3 bases and J lost 6 bases, and the count of bases not matched to a germline gene is 5. CDR1 and CDR2, looked up from the germline V gene (reference sequence), are DFQATT and SNEGSKA. cDNA was synthesized by template-switch 5'RACE using a primer carrying a 10-nucleotide random unique molecular identifier by which each TCR transcript was tagged. Every sequencing run covered 15-18 subjects and yielded more than 180 million TCR-beta sequences. Total RNA was extracted with the RNeasy kit. The KAPA Real-time Library Amplification kit was used to amplify TCR-beta VDJ regions with primers targeting the TCR constant region and the 5'RACE anchor. A first PCR added sample indexes and Illumina adaptors, and a second PCR then raised library yield. After purification with Ampure beads, the TCR product of roughly 650 bp was size-selected on a 2% E-gel SizeSelection system. Before pooling, library quality was checked on a Bioanalyzer, concentration was measured with Qubit, and libraries were quantified with the Kapa Library Quantification kit. An Illumina HiSeq 2500 was used to sequence the libraries paired-end at 2 x 150 bp. To increase sequence diversity, roughly 24-31% phiX was spiked into each library pool. In the original analysis: Quality-filtered reads were processed with the UMI-based MiGEC pipeline, and over 80% of raw TCR sequences were removed by the MiGEC pipeline during error correction. VDJ genes were aligned to IMGT germline references, and each clonotype was defined by a unique CDR3 amino acid sequence together with V-J genes. Clonal expansion, Shannon diversity, and CDR3 relatedness (CalcPairwiseDistances, ClusterSamples) were evaluated with VDJtools, and phylogenetic trees were built with CLCbio workbench. A clone was classed as expanded if it had 8 or more unique UMIs, a cutoff based on coefficient-of-variation modelling across technical triplicates. TCRdb took the public reads, trimmed them with fastp at Q25, ran MiXCR for clone calling and kept in-frame beta chains. Rows with a matching CDR3 protein are joined into one entry that keeps the most common DNA and genes. The V and J calls here are based on TCRdb, not the publication. The sample includes fewer than 85,000 distinct CDR3 sequences, with approximately 5% observed a single time. 2% to 2.5% of the sample belongs to the ten largest clones.

This clonotype was counted a few times. Its antigen is unknown. It has no much larger one-base neighbor in the sample; base qualities were not kept. Study-wide findings and limitations: Phylogenetic analysis grouped repertoires from 18 of 34 MS patients into a cluster of related CDR3 sequences, suggesting a possible repertoire-level signature. The highest TCR clonal expansion was observed in HAM/TSP patients, whereas the lowest was observed in MS patients, even when compared with healthy controls. No identical CDR3 amino acid sequences were found to be shared among expanded clones across subjects, suggesting that TCR-beta repertoires were private in all groups. The MS cluster showed no association with clinical or MRI features, and the authors stated that larger cohorts are needed.

This TCR was recovered from a woman in her 70s with multiple sclerosis. Rearrangement joined TRBV20-1 to TRBJ2-1, with 10 junctional bases fitting TRBD2. The specimen was PBMCs. The nucleotide sequence is given as TGCAGTGCTAGGTGGACTAGCGGACCCAATGAGCAGTTCTTC. Its coded protein is CSARWTSGPNEQFF.